Listed below are T cell receptor beta chains from one sample, sequenced in a study of vaccination and CD4 T cells after COVID-19. TCRdb reprocessed the PCR reads via MiXCR and lists one record per CDR3 protein. The sample lists some 20,000 distinct CDR3 sequences, less than 55% occurring once. Their antigen targets remain unknown. Specimen: CD4+ T cells from blood, cultured in vitro, collected after SARS-CoV-2 vaccination. The receptors come from a human donor who had recovered from COVID-19. Both conserved end residues are part of each CDR3. Fields, in order: V gene, D gene, J gene, clone size, CDR3 DNA, CDR3 protein. A D gene is named only where the DNA matches it firmly. Only part of the rows carry a size: once, few, many, or a class if the clone is expanded.

TRBV7-2,NA,TRBJ2-7,NA,TGTGCCAGCAGCCGCATTCCACAAGGCGAGCAGTACTTC,CASSRIPQGEQYF
TRBV20-1,TRBD1,TRBJ1-6,NA,TGCAGTGCTAGAGATGACAGGGGGTTCTCCTATAATTCACCCCTCCACTTT,CSARDDRGFSYNSPLHF
TRBV10-3,TRBD1,TRBJ1-1,NA,TGTGCCATCAGACCGGAGACAGGGCCGAACACTGAAGCTTTCTTT,CAIRPETGPNTEAFF
TRBV6-5,NA,TRBJ1-1,NA,TGTGCCAGCAGTTACCGGGGTATGGAAGCTTTCTTT,CASSYRGMEAFF
TRBV20-1,TRBD1,TRBJ1-1,few,TGCAGTGCCACGCTTCCGGGACAGGGAGATACTGAAGCTTTCTTT,CSATLPGQGDTEAFF
TRBV20-1,NA,TRBJ1-5,NA,TGCAGTGCCACCCCCGGCAGGGCCAATCAGCCCCAGCATTTT,CSATPGRANQPQHF
TRBV20-1,NA,TRBJ2-7,few,TGCAGTGCCGGCGCAGAAAGCGCCGAGCAGTACTTC,CSAGAESAEQYF
TRBV27,NA,TRBJ1-2,NA,TGTGCCAGCAGTTTGTCAGGACTGACTACCTATGGCTACACCTTC,CASSLSGLTTYGYTF
TRBV27,NA,TRBJ1-5,few,TGTGCCAGGGCCGGGGGGATGAGGGGGGATCGCAATCAGCCCCAGCATTTT,CARAGGMRGDRNQPQHF
TRBV5-1,NA,TRBJ1-1,once,TGCGCCAGCAGCCCTGGGGCAGGCGCTAACACTGAAGCTTTCTTT,CASSPGAGANTEAFF
TRBV28,NA,TRBJ2-3,NA,TGTGCCAGCAGGGAGGGCACAGATACGCAGTATTTT,CASREGTDTQYF
TRBV28,TRBD2,TRBJ2-3,NA,TGTGCCAGCAGTGCTAGCGGGGCGACCCCAGATACGCAGTATTTT,CASSASGATPDTQYF
TRBV28,NA,TRBJ2-2,NA,TGTGCCAGTCGGCGCGGGGAGCTGTTTTTT,CASRRGELFF
TRBV19,NA,TRBJ1-5,NA,TGTGCCAGTAGTTCCCTCGGGGCGAATCAGCCCCAGCATTTT,CASSSLGANQPQHF
TRBV6-1,NA,TRBJ1-1,NA,TGTGCCAGCAGTGGGGACTGGAACACCATATCGAACACTGAAGCTTTCTTT,CASSGDWNTISNTEAFF
TRBV9,TRBD2,TRBJ2-5,NA,TGTGCCAGCAGCGCTCGAGGGCAGCGGGAAGGGTCGGAGACCCAGTACTTC,CASSARGQREGSETQYF
TRBV7-9,NA,TRBJ2-3,NA,TGTGCCAGCAGCTTGGAACCTGCGACGGCGCAGTATTTT,CASSLEPATAQYF
TRBV18,TRBD1,TRBJ1-6,few,TGTGCCAGCTCACCAGGTGGGACAGGGGATTCACCCCTCCACTTT,CASSPGGTGDSPLHF
TRBV20-1,NA,TRBJ1-6,NA,TGCAGTGCTAAACCTCCAAGCTCCTATAATTCACCCCTCCACTTT,CSAKPPSSYNSPLHF
TRBV20-1,NA,TRBJ1-5,NA,TGCAGTGCTACCAGGGATCAGCCCCAGCATTTT,CSATRDQPQHF